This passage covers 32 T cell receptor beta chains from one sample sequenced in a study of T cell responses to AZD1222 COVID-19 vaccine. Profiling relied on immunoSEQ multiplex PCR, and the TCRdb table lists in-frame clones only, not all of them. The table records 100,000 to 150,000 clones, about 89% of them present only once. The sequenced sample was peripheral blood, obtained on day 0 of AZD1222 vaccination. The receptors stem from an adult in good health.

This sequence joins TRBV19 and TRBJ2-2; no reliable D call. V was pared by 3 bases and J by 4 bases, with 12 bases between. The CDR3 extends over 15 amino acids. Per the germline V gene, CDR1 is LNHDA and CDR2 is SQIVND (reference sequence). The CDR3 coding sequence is TGTGCCAGTAGTATTGTTGGGGTTGGCACCGGGGAGCTGTTTTTT. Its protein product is CASSIVGVGTGELFF.

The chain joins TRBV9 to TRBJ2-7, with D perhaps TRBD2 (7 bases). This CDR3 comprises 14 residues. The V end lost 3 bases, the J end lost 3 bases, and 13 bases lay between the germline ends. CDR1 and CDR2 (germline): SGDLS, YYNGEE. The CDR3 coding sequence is TGTGCCAGCAGCGCCGAGGGAGGGGGCTACGAGCAGTACTTC. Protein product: CASSAEGGGYEQYF.

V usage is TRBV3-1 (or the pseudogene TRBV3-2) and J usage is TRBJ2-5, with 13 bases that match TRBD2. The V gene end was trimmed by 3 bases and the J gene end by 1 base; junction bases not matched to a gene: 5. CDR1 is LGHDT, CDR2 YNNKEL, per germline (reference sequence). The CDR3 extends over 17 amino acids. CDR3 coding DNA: TGTGCCAGCAGCCACACTAGCGGGGGGGGCTTCCAAGAGACCCAGTACTTC. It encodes CASSHTSGGGFQETQYF.

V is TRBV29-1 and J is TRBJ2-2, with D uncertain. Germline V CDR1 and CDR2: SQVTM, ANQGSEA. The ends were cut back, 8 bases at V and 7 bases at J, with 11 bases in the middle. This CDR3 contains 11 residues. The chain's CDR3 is CSSSSGGELFF. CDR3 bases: TGCAGCTCTTCTTCGGGCGGGGAGCTGTTTTTT.

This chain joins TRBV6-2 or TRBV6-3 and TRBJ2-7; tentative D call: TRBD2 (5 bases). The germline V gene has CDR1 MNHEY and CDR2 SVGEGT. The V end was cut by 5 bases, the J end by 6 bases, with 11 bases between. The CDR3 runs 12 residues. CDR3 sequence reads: CASSASRGEQYF. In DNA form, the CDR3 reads TGTGCCAGCAGTGCCTCCCGGGGCGAGCAGTACTTC.

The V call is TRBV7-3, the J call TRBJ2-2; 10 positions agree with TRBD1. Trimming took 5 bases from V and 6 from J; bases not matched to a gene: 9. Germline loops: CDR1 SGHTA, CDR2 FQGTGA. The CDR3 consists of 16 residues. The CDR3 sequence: CASSLLTGGISGELFF. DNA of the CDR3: TGTGCCAGCAGCCTCTTGACAGGGGGCATCTCCGGGGAGCTGTTTTTT.

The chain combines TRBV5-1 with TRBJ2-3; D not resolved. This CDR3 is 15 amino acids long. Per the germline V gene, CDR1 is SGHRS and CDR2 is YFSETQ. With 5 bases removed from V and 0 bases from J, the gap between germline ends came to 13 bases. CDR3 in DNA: TGCGCCAGCAGGTTTCAGTATCCTAGCACAGATACGCAGTATTTT. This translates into CASRFQYPSTDTQYF.

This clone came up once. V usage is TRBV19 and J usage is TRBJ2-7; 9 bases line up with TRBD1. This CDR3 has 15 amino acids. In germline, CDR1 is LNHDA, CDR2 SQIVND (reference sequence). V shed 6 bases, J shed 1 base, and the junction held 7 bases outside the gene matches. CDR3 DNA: TGTGCCAGTAGCTCACCGACAGGGGGGTCCTACGAGCAGTACTTC. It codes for CASSSPTGGSYEQYF.

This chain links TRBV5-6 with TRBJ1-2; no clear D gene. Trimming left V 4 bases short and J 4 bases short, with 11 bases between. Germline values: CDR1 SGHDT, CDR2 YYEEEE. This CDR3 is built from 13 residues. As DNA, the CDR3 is TGTGCCAGCAGCCTGCGGGGATTCTATGGCTACACCTTC. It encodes CASSLRGFYGYTF.

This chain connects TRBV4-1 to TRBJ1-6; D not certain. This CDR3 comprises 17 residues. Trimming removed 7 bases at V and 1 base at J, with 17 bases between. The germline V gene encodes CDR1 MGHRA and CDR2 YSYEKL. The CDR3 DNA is TGCGCCAGCACCCCGGGTTTGGGGAATTCCTATAATTCACCCCTCCACTTT. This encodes CASTPGLGNSYNSPLHF.

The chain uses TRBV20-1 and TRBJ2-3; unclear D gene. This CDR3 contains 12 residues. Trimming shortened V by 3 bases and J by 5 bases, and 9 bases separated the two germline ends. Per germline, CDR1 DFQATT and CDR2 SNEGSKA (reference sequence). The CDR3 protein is CSASHSLDTQYF. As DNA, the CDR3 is TGCAGTGCTAGTCACAGCTTAGATACGCAGTATTTT.

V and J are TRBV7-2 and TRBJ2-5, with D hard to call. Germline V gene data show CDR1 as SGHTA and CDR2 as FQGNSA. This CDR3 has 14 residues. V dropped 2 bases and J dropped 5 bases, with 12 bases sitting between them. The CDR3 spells CASSLRSAEETQYF. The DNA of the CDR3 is TGTGCCAGCAGCTTACGTTCTGCCGAGGAGACCCAGTACTTC.

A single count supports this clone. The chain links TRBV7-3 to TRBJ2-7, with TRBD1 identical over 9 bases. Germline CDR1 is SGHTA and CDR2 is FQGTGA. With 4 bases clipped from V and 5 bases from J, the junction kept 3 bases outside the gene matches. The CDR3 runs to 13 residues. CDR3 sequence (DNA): TGTGCCAGCAGCTCCGGGACAGGGAACGAGCAGTACTTC. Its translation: CASSSGTGNEQYF.

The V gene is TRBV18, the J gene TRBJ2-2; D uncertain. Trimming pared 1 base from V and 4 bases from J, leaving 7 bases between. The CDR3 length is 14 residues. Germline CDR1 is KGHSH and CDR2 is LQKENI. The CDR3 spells CASSPLHGTGELFF. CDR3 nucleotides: TGTGCCAGCTCACCACTTCACGGCACCGGGGAGCTGTTTTTT.

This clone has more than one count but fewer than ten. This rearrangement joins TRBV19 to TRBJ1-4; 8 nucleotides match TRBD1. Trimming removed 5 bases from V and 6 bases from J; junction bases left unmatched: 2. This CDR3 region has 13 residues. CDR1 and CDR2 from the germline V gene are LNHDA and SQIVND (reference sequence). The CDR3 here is CASSADRDEKLFF. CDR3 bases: TGTGCCAGTAGTGCGGACAGGGATGAAAAACTGTTTTTT.

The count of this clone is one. The CDR3: CASSYRTSNTEAFF. The CDR3 DNA is TGTGCCAGCAGTTATCGGACCTCGAACACTGAAGCTTTCTTT. The chain combines TRBV6-5 with TRBJ1-1; D is undetermined. Germline V lookup: CDR1 MNHEY, CDR2 SVGAGI. The CDR3 extends over 14 amino acids. V lost 3 bases and J lost 1, with 9 bases in between.

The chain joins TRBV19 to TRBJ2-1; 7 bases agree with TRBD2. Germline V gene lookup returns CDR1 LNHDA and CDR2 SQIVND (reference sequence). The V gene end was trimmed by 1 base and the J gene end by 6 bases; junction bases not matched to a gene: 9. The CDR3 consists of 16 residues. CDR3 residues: CASSIVTVGRGNEQFF. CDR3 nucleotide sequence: TGTGCCAGTAGTATAGTTACTGTAGGGAGGGGCAATGAGCAGTTCTTC.

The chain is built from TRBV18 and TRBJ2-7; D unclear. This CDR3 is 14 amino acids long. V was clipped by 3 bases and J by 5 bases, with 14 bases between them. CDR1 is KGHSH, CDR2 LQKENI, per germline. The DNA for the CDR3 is TGTGCCAGCTCACCTAACGGATCCACCAACGAGCAGTACTTC. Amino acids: CASSPNGSTNEQYF.

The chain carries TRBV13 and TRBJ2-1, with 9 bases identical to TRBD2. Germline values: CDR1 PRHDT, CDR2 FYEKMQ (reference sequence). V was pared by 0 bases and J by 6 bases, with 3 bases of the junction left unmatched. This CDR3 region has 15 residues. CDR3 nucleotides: TGTGCCAGCAGCTTAGGCGGGACTAGCTTCAATGAGCAGTTCTTC. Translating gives CASSLGGTSFNEQFF. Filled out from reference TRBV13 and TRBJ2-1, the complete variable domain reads AAGVIQSPRHLIKEKRETATLKCYPIPRHDTVYWYQQGPGQDPQFLISFYEKMQSDKGSIPDRFSAQQFSDYHSELNMSSLELGDSALYFCASSLGGTSFNEQFFGPGTRLTVL.

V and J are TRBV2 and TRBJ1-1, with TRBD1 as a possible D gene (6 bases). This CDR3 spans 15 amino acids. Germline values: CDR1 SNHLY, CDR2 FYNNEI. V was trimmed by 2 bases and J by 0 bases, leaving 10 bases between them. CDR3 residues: CASSERGVMNTEAFF. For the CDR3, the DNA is TGTGCCAGCAGTGAAAGGGGGGTCATGAACACTGAAGCTTTCTTT. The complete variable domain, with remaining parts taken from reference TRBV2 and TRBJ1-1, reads EPEVTQTPSHQVTQMGQEVILRCVPISNHLYFYWYRQILGQKVEFLVSFYNNEISEKSEIFDDQFSVERPDGSNFTLKIRSTKLEDSAMYFCASSERGVMNTEAFFGQGTRLTVV.

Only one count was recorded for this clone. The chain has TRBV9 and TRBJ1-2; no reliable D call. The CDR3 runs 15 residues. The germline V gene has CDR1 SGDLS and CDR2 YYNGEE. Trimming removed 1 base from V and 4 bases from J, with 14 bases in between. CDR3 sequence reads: CASSVPPNPGYGYTF. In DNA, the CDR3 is TGTGCCAGCAGCGTACCCCCAAACCCTGGCTATGGCTACACCTTC. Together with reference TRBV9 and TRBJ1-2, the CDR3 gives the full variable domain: DSGVTQTPKHLITATGQRVTLRCSPRSGDLSVYWYQQSLDQGLQFLIQYYNGEERAKGNILERFSAQQFPDLHSELNLSSLELGDSALYFCASSVPPNPGYGYTFGSGTRLTVV.

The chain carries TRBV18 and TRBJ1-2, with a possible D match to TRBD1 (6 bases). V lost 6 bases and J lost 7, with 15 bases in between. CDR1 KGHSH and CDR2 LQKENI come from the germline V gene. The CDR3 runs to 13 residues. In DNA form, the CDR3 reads TGTGCCAGCTCTCCTACAGGGAGAGGTGGCTACACCTTC. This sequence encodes CASSPTGRGGYTF.

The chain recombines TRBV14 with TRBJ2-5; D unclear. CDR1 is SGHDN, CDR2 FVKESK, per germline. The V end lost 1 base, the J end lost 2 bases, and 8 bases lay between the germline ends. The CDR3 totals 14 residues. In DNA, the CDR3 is TGTGCCAGCAGCCAAGGTCTTTGGCAAGAGACCCAGTACTTC. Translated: CASSQGLWQETQYF.

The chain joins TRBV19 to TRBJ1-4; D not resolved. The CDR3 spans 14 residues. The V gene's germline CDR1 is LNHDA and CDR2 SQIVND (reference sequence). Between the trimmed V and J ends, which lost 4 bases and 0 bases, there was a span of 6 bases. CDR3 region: CASSRESTNEKLFF. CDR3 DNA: TGTGCCAGTAGTAGGGAGTCAACTAATGAAAAACTGTTTTTT.

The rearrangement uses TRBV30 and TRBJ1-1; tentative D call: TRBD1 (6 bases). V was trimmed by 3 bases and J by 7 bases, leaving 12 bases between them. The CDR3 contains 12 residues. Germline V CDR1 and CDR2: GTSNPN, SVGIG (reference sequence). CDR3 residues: CAWRGGGLEAFF. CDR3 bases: TGTGCCTGGAGAGGCGGGGGCCTTGAAGCTTTCTTT. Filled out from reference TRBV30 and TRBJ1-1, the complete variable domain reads SQTIHQWPATLVQPVGSPLSLECTVEGTSNPNLYWYRQAAGRGLQLLFYSVGIGQISSEVPQNLSASRPQDRQFILSSKKLLLSDSGFYLCAWRGGGLEAFFGQGTRLTVV.

CDR3 DNA sequence: TGTGCCAGCAGCGGGAGATACCTAGAAAAACTGTTTTTT. Residues: CASSGRYLEKLFF. The chain has TRBV6-5 and TRBJ1-4; no firm D call. Trimming took 6 bases from V and 8 from J, leaving 13 bases between them. This CDR3 is built from 13 residues. The V gene's germline CDR1 is MNHEY and CDR2 SVGAGI.

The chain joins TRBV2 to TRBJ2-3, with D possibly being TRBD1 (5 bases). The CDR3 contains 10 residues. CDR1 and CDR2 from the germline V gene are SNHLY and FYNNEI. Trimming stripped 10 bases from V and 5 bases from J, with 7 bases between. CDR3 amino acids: CATQGDTQYF. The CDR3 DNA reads TGTGCCACCCAGGGAGATACGCAGTATTTT. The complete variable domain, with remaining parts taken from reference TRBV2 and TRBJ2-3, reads EPEVTQTPSHQVTQMGQEVILRCVPISNHLYFYWYRQILGQKVEFLVSFYNNEISEKSEIFDDQFSVERPDGSNFTLKIRSTKLEDSAMYFCATQGDTQYFGPGTRLTVL.

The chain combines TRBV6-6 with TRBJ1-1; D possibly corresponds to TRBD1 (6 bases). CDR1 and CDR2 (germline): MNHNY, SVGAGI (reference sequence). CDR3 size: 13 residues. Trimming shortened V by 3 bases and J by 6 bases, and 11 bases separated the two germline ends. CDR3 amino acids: CASSYSQGAEAFF. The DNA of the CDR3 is TGTGCCAGCAGTTATTCACAGGGTGCTGAAGCTTTCTTT.

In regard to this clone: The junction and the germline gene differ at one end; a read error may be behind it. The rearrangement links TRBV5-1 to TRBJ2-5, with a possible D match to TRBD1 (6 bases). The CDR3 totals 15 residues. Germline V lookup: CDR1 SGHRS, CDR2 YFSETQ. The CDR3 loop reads CASSLAGQIQGTQYF. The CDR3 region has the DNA TGCGCCAGCAGCTTGGCCGGACAGATCCAAGGGACCCAGTACTTC.

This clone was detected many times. The CDR3, as DNA: TGTGCCAGCAGTCCAGTATCACGAGGCAATCAGCCCCAGCATTTT. Its protein is CASSPVSRGNQPQHF. The chain couples TRBV4-2 to TRBJ1-5; D remains unclear. CDR3 length: 15 amino acids. Deletions cut 6 bases from V and 2 bases from J, with 14 bases between. Germline CDR1 is LGHNA and CDR2 is YNFKEQ.

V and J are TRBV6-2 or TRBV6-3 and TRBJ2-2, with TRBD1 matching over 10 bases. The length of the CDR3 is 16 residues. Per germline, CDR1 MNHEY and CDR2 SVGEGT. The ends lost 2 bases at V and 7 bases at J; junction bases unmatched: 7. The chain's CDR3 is CASSYEGTGVGGELFF. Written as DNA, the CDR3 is TGTGCCAGCAGTTACGAAGGGACAGGGGTAGGCGGGGAGCTGTTTTTT.

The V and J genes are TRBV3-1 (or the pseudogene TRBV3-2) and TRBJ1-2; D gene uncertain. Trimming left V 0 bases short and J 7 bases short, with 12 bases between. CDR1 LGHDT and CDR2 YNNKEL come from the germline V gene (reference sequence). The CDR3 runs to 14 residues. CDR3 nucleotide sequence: TGTGCCAGCAGCCAAGACGGGCTGCGCCCTGGCTACACCTTC. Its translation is CASSQDGLRPGYTF.